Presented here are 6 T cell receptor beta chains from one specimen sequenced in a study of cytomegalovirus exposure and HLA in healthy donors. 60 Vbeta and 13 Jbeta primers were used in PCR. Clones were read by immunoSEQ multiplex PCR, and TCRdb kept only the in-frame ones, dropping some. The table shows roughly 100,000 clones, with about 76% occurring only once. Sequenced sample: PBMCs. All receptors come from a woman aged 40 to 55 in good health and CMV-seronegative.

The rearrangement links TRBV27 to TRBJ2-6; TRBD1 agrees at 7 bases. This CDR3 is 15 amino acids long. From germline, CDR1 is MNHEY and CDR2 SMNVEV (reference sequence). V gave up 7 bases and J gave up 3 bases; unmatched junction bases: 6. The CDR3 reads CASKRTGVGANVLTF. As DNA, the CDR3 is TGTGCCAGCAAGCGAACAGGGGTTGGGGCCAACGTCCTGACTTTC.

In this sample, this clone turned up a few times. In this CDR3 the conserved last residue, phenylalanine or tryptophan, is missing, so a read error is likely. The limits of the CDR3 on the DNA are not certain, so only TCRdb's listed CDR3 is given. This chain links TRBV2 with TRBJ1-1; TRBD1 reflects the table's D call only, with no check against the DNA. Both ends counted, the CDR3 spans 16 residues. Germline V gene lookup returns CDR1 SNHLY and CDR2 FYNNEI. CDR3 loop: CASSEGRTGANTEALV.

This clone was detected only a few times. This CDR3 reads CASSQARGDYGYTF. The CDR3 DNA follows: TGCGCCAGCAGCCAAGCTCGGGGGGATTATGGCTACACCTTC. J is TRBJ1-2 and V is TRBV4-3; TRBD1 is a possible D gene (5 bases). This CDR3 has 14 amino acids. V was clipped by 1 base and J by 5 bases, with 11 bases between them. Germline V gene sequence: CDR1 LGHNA, CDR2 YSLEER.

The CDR3 reads CASSDAGSQETQYF. CDR3 DNA sequence: TGTGCCAGCAGTGACGCGGGGTCACAAGAGACCCAGTACTTC. The J gene is TRBJ2-5, the V gene TRBV6-1; TRBD2 might be the D (6 bases). Trimming cost V 3 bases and J 2 bases, with 10 bases left between them. The CDR3 runs 14 residues. Germline CDR1 reads MNHNS; CDR2 reads SASEGT.

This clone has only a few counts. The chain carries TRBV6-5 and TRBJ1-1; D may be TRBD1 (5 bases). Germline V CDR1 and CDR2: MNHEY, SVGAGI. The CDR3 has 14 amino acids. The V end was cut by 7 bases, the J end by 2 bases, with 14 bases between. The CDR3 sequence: CASTRAAGNTEAFF. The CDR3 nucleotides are TGTGCCAGCACCAGGGCGGCAGGAAACACTGAAGCTTTCTTT.

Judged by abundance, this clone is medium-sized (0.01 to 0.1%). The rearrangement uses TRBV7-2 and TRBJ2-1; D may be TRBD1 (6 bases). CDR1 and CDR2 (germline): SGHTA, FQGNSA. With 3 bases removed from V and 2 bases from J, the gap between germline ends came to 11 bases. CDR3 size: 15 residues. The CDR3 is CASSFLSGAYNEQFF. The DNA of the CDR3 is TGTGCCAGCAGCTTTCTGTCAGGGGCCTACAATGAGCAGTTCTTC.